The rows below give T cell receptor beta chains drawn from one sample of a study of Graves' ophthalmopathy and Graves' hyperthyroidism. Using its own MiXCR run on the multiplex PCR reads, TCRdb lists one record per CDR3 protein. The table records hundreds of thousands of distinct CDR3 sequences, around 20% of them present only once. Sequencing input: peripheral blood. These receptors all stem from a woman aged 18-30 years with stable Graves' hyperthyroidism. CDR3s include the opening cysteine and the closing phenylalanine or tryptophan. Each record gives: J gene, clone size, V gene, D gene, CDR3 DNA, CDR3 protein. A D gene is named only where the DNA matches it firmly. Clone size appears in some rows only: once, few, many, or a class for an expanded clone.

TRBJ2-5,.,TRBV6-1,TRBD2,TGTGCCAGCAGTAGGACTAGCGGGGGGGCGCGAGAGACCCAGTACTTC,CASSRTSGGARETQYF
TRBJ2-2,few,TRBV11-2,TRBD1,TGTGCCAGCAGCTTAGGGTGGTCCCGGGACAGGAACACCGGGGAGCTGTTTTTT,CASSLGWSRDRNTGELFF
TRBJ1-5,.,TRBV20-1,.,TGCAGTGCTAGGGAAATAGATGATCAGCCCCAGCATTTT,CSAREIDDQPQHF
TRBJ1-1,many,TRBV28,TRBD1,TGTGCCTCCCGGACAGGGGAGTACACTGAAGCTTTCTTT,CASRTGEYTEAFF
TRBJ1-1,many,TRBV2,TRBD1,TGTGCCAGCAGTCAACAGGGGGAGAACACTGAAGCTTTCTTT,CASSQQGENTEAFF
TRBJ2-2,many,TRBV20-1,.,TGCAGTGCTAGCCTTGCGAACACCGGGGAGCTGTTTTTT,CSASLANTGELFF
TRBJ2-7,many,TRBV20-1,TRBD2,TGCAGTGCTAGGGATTCCGGGACTAGAGGCTACGAGCAGTACTTC,CSARDSGTRGYEQYF
TRBJ2-7,many,TRBV7-2,.,TGTGCCAGCAGCTTCCCCGCCCAGGGGCCGGACCCCACCTACGAGCAGTACTTC,CASSFPAQGPDPTYEQYF
TRBJ2-7,.,TRBV2,.,TGTGCCATGGTAGCCGGGACTTTAACCTACGAGCAGTACTTC,CAMVAGTLTYEQYF
TRBJ2-5,.,TRBV10-3,.,TGTGCCATCAAGGGGGGGAGGGCCGACGAGACCCAGTACTTC,CAIKGGRADETQYF
TRBJ2-7,many,TRBV6-1,.,TGTGCCAGCAGTGAAGCGGACAGCTCCTACGAGCAGTACTTC,CASSEADSSYEQYF
TRBJ1-5,many,TRBV5-5,.,TGTGCCAGCAGCTTAGTAGGGGATAGCAATCAGCCCCAACATTTT,CASSLVGDSNQPQHF
TRBJ2-2,many,TRBV6-5,.,TGTGCCAGCAGTCAGGGGCGCGGGGAGCTGTTTTTT,CASSQGRGELFF
TRBJ1-1,many,TRBV12-3/TRBV12-4,.,TGTGCCACACATAGCGTGAGGAACACTGAAGCTTTCTTT,CATHSVRNTEAFF
TRBJ1-3,many,TRBV24-1,.,TGTGCCACCAGTGACGGGACGGGGTCCAGAAACACCATATATTTT,CATSDGTGSRNTIYF
TRBJ2-7,many,TRBV6-1,TRBD2,TGTGCCAGCAGTGAGAGGACTAGCGCTCCCTACGAGCAGTACTTC,CASSERTSAPYEQYF
TRBJ1-1,once,TRBV11-2,.,TGTGCCAGCAGGCCCCTTTTCAGTAGGGGGAACACTGAAGCTTGGTTT,CASRPLFSRGNTEAWF
TRBJ2-7,many,TRBV7-6,TRBD2,TGTGCCAGCAGCCTAGCGGGAAGGGACTCCGAGCAGTACTTC,CASSLAGRDSEQYF
TRBJ2-5,.,TRBV28,.,TGTGCCAGCAGTGATTTTGGGACACAGAAGACCCAGTACTTC,CASSDFGTQKTQYF
TRBJ1-2,few,TRBV11-2,.,TGTGCCAGCAGCTTCCGGACGGGATTGGCGGATTATGGCTACACCTTC,CASSFRTGLADYGYTF
TRBJ1-3,many,TRBV4-1,.,TGCGCCAGCAGCCAACCCACGGGACCTCGCTCTGGAAACACCATATATTTT,CASSQPTGPRSGNTIYF
TRBJ1-2,many,TRBV6-5,.,TGTGCCAGCAGTTACACGGGACCTACGACGGGGGGCTACACCTTC,CASSYTGPTTGGYTF
TRBJ2-7,many,TRBV10-1,TRBD2,TGCGCCAGCAGTGAGGGGGCTAGCGGAAGCTACGAGCAGTACTTC,CASSEGASGSYEQYF
TRBJ2-5,.,TRBV30,.,TGTGCCATCGCTCCTGGGGGAGAGACCCAGTACTTC,CAIAPGGETQYF
TRBJ2-5,.,TRBV5-1,TRBD1,TGCGCCAGCAAACATTCAGGGGGCGAGGAGACCCAGTACTTC,CASKHSGGEETQYF
TRBJ2-7,many,TRBV11-2,.,TGTGCCAGCAGCTTAGGGCGGCAGGAGATGAGGGAGCAGTACTTC,CASSLGRQEMREQYF
TRBJ1-1,many,TRBV12-3/TRBV12-4,.,TGTGCCAGCAGTAGAGCGGGGAGAGGGGCTGAAGCTTTCTTT,CASSRAGRGAEAFF
TRBJ2-6,few,TRBV6-2/TRBV6-3,TRBD1,TGTGCCAGCAGCCCGACAGGGCCAAGGCCCTCTGGGGCCAACGTCCTGACTTTC,CASSPTGPRPSGANVLTF
TRBJ2-7,many,TRBV28,.,TGTGCCAGCAGTTTATCCCCTGGACGAGGGCAGTACTTC,CASSLSPGRGQYF
TRBJ1-3,.,TRBV25-1,TRBD1,TGTGCCAGCAGTGAATGGGGACAGAAAGGAAACACCATATATTTT,CASSEWGQKGNTIYF
TRBJ1-2,.,TRBV19,.,TGTGCCAGTAGTATTCCAGGCAGGGCCTATGGCTACACCTTC,CASSIPGRAYGYTF
TRBJ2-2,many,TRBV20-1,TRBD1,TGCAGTGCTATCGAGGACAGGTTCGCGAACACCGGGGAGCTGTTTTTT,CSAIEDRFANTGELFF
TRBJ2-7,.,TRBV28,TRBD2,TGTGCCAGCAGTTTAGGGGGGGACGACTACGAGCAGTACTTC,CASSLGGDDYEQYF
TRBJ2-5,many,TRBV6-5,.,TGTGCCAGCAGTTCATACGGGGTCCAAGAGACCCAGTACTTC,CASSSYGVQETQYF
TRBJ1-1,many,TRBV7-8,.,TGTGCCAGCAGCCCCCAGGCGAACACTGAAGCTTTCTTT,CASSPQANTEAFF
TRBJ2-5,many,TRBV7-9,TRBD1,TGTGCCAGCAGCTTACTGGGCAGGGGGGAGACCCAGTACTTC,CASSLLGRGETQYF
TRBJ1-1,many,TRBV12-3/TRBV12-4,.,TGTGCCAGCAGTTTTACTCAACGGGGACCTTTCTTT,CASSFTQRGPFF
TRBJ2-3,.,TRBV20-1,TRBD2,TGCAGTGCTAGAGAGCGGGAGGGCCAGGATACGCAGTATTTT,CSAREREGQDTQYF
TRBJ1-2,.,TRBV30,TRBD1,TGTGCCTGGGGTCGAGCTGACAGGGTAGTCGATGGCTACACCTTC,CAWGRADRVVDGYTF
TRBJ1-1,many,TRBV28,TRBD1,TGTGCCAGCAGTTCACAGGGGAGTAACACTGAAGCTTTCTTT,CASSSQGSNTEAFF
TRBJ2-6,many,TRBV30,TRBD2,TGTGCCGGAGCTCAGGGACTATATTCTGGGGCCAACGTCCTGACTTTC,CAGAQGLYSGANVLTF
TRBJ1-5,many,TRBV6-1,.,TGTGCCAGCACTACGGGACCGGAGAGGCAGCCCCAGCATTTT,CASTTGPERQPQHF
TRBJ1-1,.,TRBV29-1,.,TGCAGCGGCAGAACAGGTTTGAACACTGAAGCTTTCTTT,CSGRTGLNTEAFF
TRBJ1-1,many,TRBV19,.,TGTGCCAGTAGTAAAGGGTTACGGGGAGAAAGGACTGAAGCTTTCTTT,CASSKGLRGERTEAFF
TRBJ2-7,many,TRBV7-3,TRBD1,TGTGCCAGCAGCCCGGACAGGTACTCCTACGAGCAGTACTTC,CASSPDRYSYEQYF
TRBJ2-5,few,TRBV7-8,TRBD2,TGTGCCAGCAGCTTATGGCTAGCGGGAGCACAGGAGACCCAGTACTTC,CASSLWLAGAQETQYF
TRBJ1-2,.,TRBV12-3/TRBV12-4,.,TGTGCCAGCAGTTTCGGAGACTTTAACTATGGCTACACCTTC,CASSFGDFNYGYTF
TRBJ1-1,many,TRBV12-3/TRBV12-4,.,TGTGCCAGCGGGGAAAACACTGAAGCTTTCTTT,CASGENTEAFF
TRBJ1-1,few,TRBV12-3/TRBV12-4,TRBD1,TGTGCCAGCAGTTTATCGGACAGGATAGCGGCTGAAGCTTTCTTT,CASSLSDRIAAEAFF
TRBJ1-3,few,TRBV18,.,TGTGCCAGCTCACCACAGAAGGGAACCTCTGGAAACACCATATATTTT,CASSPQKGTSGNTIYF
TRBJ1-1,.,TRBV19,.,TGTGCCAGTAGTCTACAGGGCCGTCAAACTGAAGCTTTCTTT,CASSLQGRQTEAFF
TRBJ1-2,.,TRBV28,TRBD1,TGTGCCAGCAGTTTATGGACAGGGACGGCGAACTATGGCTACACCTTC,CASSLWTGTANYGYTF
TRBJ1-5,many,TRBV12-3/TRBV12-4,.,TGTGCCAGCAGTTTTCCGGGATCGAATCAGCCCCAGCATTTT,CASSFPGSNQPQHF